The clone carrying this T cell receptor beta chain has a count of ten or more. The data originate from a study of prognosis after radiotherapy for stage I lung cancer. About the study: Stage I non-small cell lung cancer patients, who were enrolled in Nanjing, China, joined the cohort between 2018 and early 2019. In 3 to 5 fractions, radiotherapy was administered as SBRT with a biologically effective dose of at least 100 Gy.

Two-round multiplex PCR on genomic DNA was the method by which TCR beta CDR3 was amplified. TRBV and TRBJ genes each had their own specific primers in first-round PCR. TCRdb used MiXCR to reprocess the multiplex PCR reads, holding one entry per CDR3 protein. The data show some 38,000 distinct CDR3 sequences, around 24% seen once. Every member of the patient group was node-negative on CT and PET/CT (none had prior chemotherapy, radiotherapy or other malignancies). Two separate time points each saw a draw of 6 to 6.5 milliliters of peripheral blood. This sequence originates from a donor over 45 with non-small cell lung cancer. Sequencing used PBMCs, obtained before or after stereotactic body radiation therapy (not recorded which).

CDR3 DNA: TGTGCCAGCAGTTCCGGGACTAGCGGGGATGAGCAGTTCTTC. Protein sequence: CASSSGTSGDEQFF. V is TRBV12-3 or TRBV12-4 and J is TRBJ2-1; 13 bases fit TRBD2. This CDR3 is 14 amino acids long. The V and J ends lost 4 bases and 8 bases, in that order; junction bases with no gene match: 2.